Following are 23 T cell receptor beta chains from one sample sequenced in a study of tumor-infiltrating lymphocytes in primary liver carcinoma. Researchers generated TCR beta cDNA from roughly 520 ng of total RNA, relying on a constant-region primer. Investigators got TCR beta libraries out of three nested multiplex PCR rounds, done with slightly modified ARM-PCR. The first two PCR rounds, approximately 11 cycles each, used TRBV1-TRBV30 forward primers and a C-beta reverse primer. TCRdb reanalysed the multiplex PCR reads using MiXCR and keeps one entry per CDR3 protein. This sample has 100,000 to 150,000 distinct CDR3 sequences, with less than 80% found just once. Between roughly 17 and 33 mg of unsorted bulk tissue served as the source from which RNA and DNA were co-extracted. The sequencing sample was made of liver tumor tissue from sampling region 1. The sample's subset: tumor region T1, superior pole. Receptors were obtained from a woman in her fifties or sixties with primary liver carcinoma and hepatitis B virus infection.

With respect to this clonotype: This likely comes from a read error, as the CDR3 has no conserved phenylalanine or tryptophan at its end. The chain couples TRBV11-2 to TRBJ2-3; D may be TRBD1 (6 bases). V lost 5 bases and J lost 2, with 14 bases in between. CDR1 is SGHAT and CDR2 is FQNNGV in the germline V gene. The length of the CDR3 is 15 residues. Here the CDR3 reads CASSLVGHHTDTQYL. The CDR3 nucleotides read TGTGCCAGCAGCCTAGTGGGACACCACACAGATACGCAGTATTTG.

In DNA form, the CDR3 reads TGTGCCAGCAGTTTAGACAGACTTCCCTACAATGAGCAGTTCTTC. Residues: CASSLDRLPYNEQFF. The rearrangement uses TRBV28 and TRBJ2-1; D possibly corresponds to TRBD1 (5 bases). The CDR3 runs to 15 residues. The germline V and J ends were trimmed by 2 bases and 2 bases, with 10 bases remaining between them. Germline V lookup: CDR1 MDHEN, CDR2 SYDVKM.

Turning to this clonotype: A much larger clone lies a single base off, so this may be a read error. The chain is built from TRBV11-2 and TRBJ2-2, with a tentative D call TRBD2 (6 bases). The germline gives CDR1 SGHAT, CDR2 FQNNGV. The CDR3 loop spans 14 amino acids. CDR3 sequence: CVSSLESNTGGLFF. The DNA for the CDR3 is TGTGTCAGCAGCTTAGAGTCGAACACCGGGGGGCTGTTTTTT.

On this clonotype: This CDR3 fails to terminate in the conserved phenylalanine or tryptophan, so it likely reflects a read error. The CDR3 reads CARSLAPEGDSQYNEQFS. The CDR3 DNA reads as TGTGCCAGGAGCTTAGCCCCTGAAGGGGACAGTCAGTACAATGAGCAGTTCTCC. V usage is TRBV11-1 and J usage is TRBJ2-1, with 7 bases aligning to TRBD1. CDR1 and CDR2 (germline): SGHAT, FQDESV (reference sequence). There are 18 residues in the CDR3.

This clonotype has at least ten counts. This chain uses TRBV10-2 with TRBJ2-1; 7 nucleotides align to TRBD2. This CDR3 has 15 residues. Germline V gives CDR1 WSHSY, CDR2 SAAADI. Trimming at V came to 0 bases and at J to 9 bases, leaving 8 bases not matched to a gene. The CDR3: CASSESSSGKGEQFF. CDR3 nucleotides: TGCGCCAGCAGTGAGTCGTCGAGCGGGAAGGGTGAGCAGTTCTTC.

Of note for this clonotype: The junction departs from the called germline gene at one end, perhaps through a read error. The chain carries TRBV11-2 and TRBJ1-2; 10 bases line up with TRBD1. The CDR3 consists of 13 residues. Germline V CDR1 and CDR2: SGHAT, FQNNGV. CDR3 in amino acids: CTSSLTGGYVYTF. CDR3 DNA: TGTACCAGCAGCTTGACAGGGGGCTATGTCTACACCTTC.

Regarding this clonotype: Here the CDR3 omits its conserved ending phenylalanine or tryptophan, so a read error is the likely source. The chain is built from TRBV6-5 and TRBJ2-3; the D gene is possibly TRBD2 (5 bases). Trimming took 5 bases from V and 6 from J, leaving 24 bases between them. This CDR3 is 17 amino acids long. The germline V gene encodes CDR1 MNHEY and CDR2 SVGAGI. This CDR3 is CASSPPERRGRRDTQYS. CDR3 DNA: TGTGCCAGCAGTCCCCCTGAGAGGAGAGGGCGACGGGATACGCAGTATTCT.

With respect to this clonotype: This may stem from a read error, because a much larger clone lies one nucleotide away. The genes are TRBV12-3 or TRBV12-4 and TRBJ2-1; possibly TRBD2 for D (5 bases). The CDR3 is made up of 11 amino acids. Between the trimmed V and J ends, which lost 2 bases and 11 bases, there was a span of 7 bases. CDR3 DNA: TGTGCCAGCAGTTTACGGGGTCAGCAGTTCTTC. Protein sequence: CASSLRGQQFF.

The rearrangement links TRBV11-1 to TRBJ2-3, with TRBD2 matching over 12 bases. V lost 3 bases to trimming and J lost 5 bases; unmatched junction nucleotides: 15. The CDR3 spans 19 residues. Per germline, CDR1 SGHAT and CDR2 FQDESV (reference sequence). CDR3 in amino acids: CASSLTSGSTGPRGDTQYF. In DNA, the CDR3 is TGTGCCAGCAGCTTGACTAGCGGGAGTACGGGCCCGCGCGGAGATACGCAGTATTTT.

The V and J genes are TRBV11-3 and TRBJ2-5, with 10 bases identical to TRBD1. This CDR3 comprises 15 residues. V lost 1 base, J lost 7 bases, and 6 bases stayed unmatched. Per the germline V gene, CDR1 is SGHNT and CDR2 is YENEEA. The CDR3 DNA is TGTGCCAGCAGCTTAGGCGGAGGGACAGGGGTGACCCAGTACTTC. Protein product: CASSLGGGTGVTQYF.

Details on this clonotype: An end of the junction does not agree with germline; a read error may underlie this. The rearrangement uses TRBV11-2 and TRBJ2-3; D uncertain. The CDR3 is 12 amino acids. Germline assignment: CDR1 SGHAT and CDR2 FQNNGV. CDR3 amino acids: CVSSPCADTQYF. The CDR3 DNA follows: TGTGTCAGCAGCCCATGCGCTGATACGCAGTATTTT.

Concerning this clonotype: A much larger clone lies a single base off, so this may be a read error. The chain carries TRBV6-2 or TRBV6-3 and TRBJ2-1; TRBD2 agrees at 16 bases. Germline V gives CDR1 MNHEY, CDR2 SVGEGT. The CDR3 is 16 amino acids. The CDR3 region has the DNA TGTACCAGCAGTCCCCGGGGACTAGCGGGAGGGAATGAGCAGTTCTTC. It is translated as CTSSPRGLAGGNEQFF.

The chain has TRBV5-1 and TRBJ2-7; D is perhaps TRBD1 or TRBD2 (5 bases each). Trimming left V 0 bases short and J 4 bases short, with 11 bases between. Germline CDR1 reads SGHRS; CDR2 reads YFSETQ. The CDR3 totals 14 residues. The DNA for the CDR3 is TGCGCCAGCAGCTTGGATACAGGACTGTACGAGCAGTACTTC. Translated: CASSLDTGLYEQYF.

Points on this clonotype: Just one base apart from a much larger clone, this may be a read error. For the CDR3, the DNA is TGTGCCAGAAGCTTGGAGTTTTCCAATGAGCAGTTCTTC. It yields the protein CARSLEFSNEQFF. The genes are TRBV5-4 and TRBJ2-1; D ambiguous. CDR3 length: 13 amino acids. Germline V gene lookup returns CDR1 SGHNT and CDR2 YYREEE (reference sequence).

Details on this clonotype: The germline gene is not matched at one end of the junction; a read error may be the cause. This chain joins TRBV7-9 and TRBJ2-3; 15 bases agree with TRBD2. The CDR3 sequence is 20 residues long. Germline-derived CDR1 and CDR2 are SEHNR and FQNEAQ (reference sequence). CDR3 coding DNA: TGTGCCAGCAGCTTAAGGCAGGGGACTAGCGGGAGGACTAGCACGGATACGCAGTATTTT. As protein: CASSLRQGTSGRTSTDTQYF.

The CDR3 DNA reads TGCGCCAGCAGCCAGACGATAGGAATAGATACGCAGTATTTT. This codes for CASSQTIGIDTQYF. This chain uses TRBV4-1 with TRBJ2-3; no firm D call. The V and J ends lost 3 bases and 5 bases respectively, with 12 bases between them. Germline loops: CDR1 MGHRA, CDR2 YSYEKL. The CDR3 contains 14 residues.

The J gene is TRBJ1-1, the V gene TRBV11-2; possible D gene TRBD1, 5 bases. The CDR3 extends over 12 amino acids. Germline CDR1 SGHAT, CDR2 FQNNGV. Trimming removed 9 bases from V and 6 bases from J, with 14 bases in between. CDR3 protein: CASNPKQAEAFF. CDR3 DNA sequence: TGTGCCAGTAACCCTAAACAGGCTGAAGCTTTCTTT.

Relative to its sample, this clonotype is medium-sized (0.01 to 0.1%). CDR3 sequence (DNA): TGTGCCAGCAGTTATGGAACGCACGATGGCTACACCTTC. This sequence encodes CASSYGTHDGYTF. This chain connects TRBV6-5 to TRBJ1-2; D call uncertain. Trimming cost V 3 bases and J 6 bases, with 11 bases left between them. Germline V gives CDR1 MNHEY, CDR2 SVGAGI. The CDR3 sequence is 13 residues long.

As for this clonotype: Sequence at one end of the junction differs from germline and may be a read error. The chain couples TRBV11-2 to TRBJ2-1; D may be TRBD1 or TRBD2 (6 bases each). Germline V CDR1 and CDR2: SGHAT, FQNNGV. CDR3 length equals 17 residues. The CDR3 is CASSLVRGASTYDEQFF. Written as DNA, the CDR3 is TGTGCCAGCAGCTTAGTAAGGGGGGCGAGCACCTACGATGAGCAGTTCTTC.

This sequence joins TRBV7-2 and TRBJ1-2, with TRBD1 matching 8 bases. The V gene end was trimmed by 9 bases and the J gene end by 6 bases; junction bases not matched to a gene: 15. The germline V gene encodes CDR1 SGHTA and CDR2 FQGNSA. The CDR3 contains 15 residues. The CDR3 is CASSAQGVGSNGYTF. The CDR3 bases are TGTGCCAGTAGCGCACAGGGGGTGGGTTCCAATGGCTACACCTTC.

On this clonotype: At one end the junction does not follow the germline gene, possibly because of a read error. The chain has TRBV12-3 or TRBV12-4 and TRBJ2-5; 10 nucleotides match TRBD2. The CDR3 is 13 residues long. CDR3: CVSSQTSGETQYF. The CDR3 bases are TGTGTCAGCAGTCAGACTAGCGGGGAGACCCAGTACTTC.

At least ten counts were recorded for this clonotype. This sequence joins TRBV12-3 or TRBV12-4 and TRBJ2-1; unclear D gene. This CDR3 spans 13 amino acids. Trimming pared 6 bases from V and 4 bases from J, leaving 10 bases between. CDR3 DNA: TGTGCCAGCAGCTCCGACAAGTACAATGAGCAGTTCTTC. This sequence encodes CASSSDKYNEQFF.

In DNA form, the CDR3 reads TGTGCCAGCAGCACCCCGGGACAGGGGGCAGGTACGCAGTATTTT. It is translated as CASSTPGQGAGTQYF. V and J are TRBV28 and TRBJ2-3; TRBD1 matches at 12 bases. Trimming at V came to 6 bases and at J to 8 bases, leaving 9 bases not matched to a gene. Germline V lookup: CDR1 MDHEN, CDR2 SYDVKM. The CDR3 runs 15 residues.